These 29 T cell receptor beta chains share one sample of origin, sequenced in a study of breast tumors, draining lymph nodes, adjacent tissues. Breast cancer patients provided tissue from their axillary draining lymph nodes. TCRdb re-called the multiplex PCR reads with MiXCR, one entry per CDR3 protein. The sample has some 130,000 distinct CDR3 sequences; about a fifth are singletons. Sample: axillary lymph node tissue. The source of these receptors is a female donor with breast cancer. Some clones in this sample may be carry-over from other donors' samples.

In its sample, this clonotype was seen many times. This rearrangement joins TRBV6-2 or TRBV6-3 to TRBJ2-3; TRBD2 aligns across 10 bases. Germline V CDR1 and CDR2: MNHEY, SVGEGT. V lost 2 bases and J lost 0; bases outside the gene matches: 5. CDR3 size: 17 residues. CDR3 coding DNA: TGTGCCAGCAGTTACCCTGGACTAGCGGCTAGCACAGATACGCAGTATTTT. This translates into CASSYPGLAASTDTQYF.

This clonotype was seen many times. The chain carries TRBV25-1 and TRBJ1-2; perhaps TRBD1 as D (6 bases). Germline values: CDR1 MGHDK, CDR2 SYGVNS. V lost 2 bases and J 7 bases, leaving 14 bases between the germline ends. The CDR3 totals 14 residues. Written as DNA, the CDR3 is TGTGCCAGCAGTGAACAACAGGGAAAAGGTGGCTACACCTTC. This gives the protein CASSEQQGKGGYTF.

The sample holds many counts of this clonotype. The chain links TRBV13 to TRBJ1-5; no clear D. Trimming took 3 bases from V and 4 from J, leaving 22 bases between them. The CDR3 spans 18 residues. CDR1 is PRHDT, CDR2 FYEKMQ, per germline (reference sequence). The CDR3 sequence: CASSFRTAGTIRNQPQHF. The CDR3 DNA reads as TGTGCCAGCAGCTTCAGGACGGCCGGCACCATACGAAATCAGCCCCAGCATTTT.

As to this clonotype: A much bigger clone sits one base away, suggesting this may be a read error. The chain joins TRBV19 to TRBJ2-1; 7 bases map to TRBD2. This CDR3 spans 13 amino acids. Germline trimming cut 7 bases from V and 9 bases from J; bases unmatched to any gene: 9. CDR1 and CDR2 (germline): LNHDA, SQIVND (reference sequence). CDR3 loop: CASMAGVRSEQFF. The CDR3 DNA reads TGTGCCAGTATGGCGGGAGTGAGGAGTGAGCAGTTCTTC.

This clonotype was detected ten times or more. The rearrangement joins TRBV6-2 or TRBV6-3 to TRBJ2-7; 8 nucleotides agree with TRBD1. Germline values: CDR1 MNHEY, CDR2 SVGEGT. This CDR3 comprises 14 residues. V trimming: 5 bases; J trimming: 6 bases; junction bases outside the gene matches: 9. The CDR3 bases are TGTGCCAGCAGTCTCCCTCAGGACAGGGTCGAGCAGTACTTC. Its protein is CASSLPQDRVEQYF.

V gene TRBV30 combines with J gene TRBJ2-1; TRBD2 agrees at 15 bases. Per the germline V gene, CDR1 is GTSNPN and CDR2 is SVGIG (reference sequence). Trimming cost V 3 bases and J 2 bases; bases outside gene matches: 11. CDR3 length: 19 amino acids. The CDR3 DNA reads TGTGCCTGGAGGAGCATCGCGGGACTAGCGGGAGGAGCCTACAATGAGCAGTTCTTC. Its protein product is CAWRSIAGLAGGAYNEQFF.

The sample holds many counts of this clonotype. This CDR3 reads CASSLQGAGGYTF. The CDR3 DNA follows: TGTGCCAGCAGCTTACAGGGGGCTGGTGGCTACACCTTC. V and J are TRBV5-6 and TRBJ1-2; 9 bases are a match to TRBD1. The junction had 3 bases not matched to a gene; V was cut back by 2 bases and J by 7 bases. Germline loops: CDR1 SGHDT, CDR2 YYEEEE. The CDR3 spans 13 residues.

CDR3 amino acids: CASSQDLVIPSRESRGTDTQYF. The CDR3 bases are TGTGCCAGCAGCCAAGATTTGGTTATCCCGTCGCGGGAGTCAAGAGGCACAGATACGCAGTATTTT. This chain links TRBV3-2 with TRBJ2-3; the table names TRBD2, a call not compared with the DNA. TRBV3-2 is a listed pseudogene. The CDR3 is made up of 22 amino acids.

The chain carries TRBV4-3 and TRBJ2-6; TRBD2 might be the D (6 bases). The germline gives CDR1 LGHNA, CDR2 YSLEER. This CDR3 comprises 18 residues. V was clipped by 0 bases and J by 2 bases, with 14 bases between them. The CDR3 sequence: CASSQDPKPGAGANVLTF. CDR3 in DNA: TGCGCCAGCAGCCAAGATCCGAAACCGGGGGCTGGGGCCAACGTCCTGACTTTC.

With respect to this clonotype: With a much larger clone just one base away, this may be a read error. The rearrangement joins TRBV12-3 or TRBV12-4 to TRBJ1-3; D is possibly TRBD1 (5 bases). Trimming removed 3 bases at V and 2 bases at J, with 20 bases between. The CDR3 runs to 18 residues. The CDR3 region has the DNA TGTGCCAGCAGTTTTATACGGGGCCCTTACTTCGCTGGAAACACCATATATTTT. Protein product: CASSFIRGPYFAGNTIYF.

This clonotype was observed a few times. V usage is TRBV19 and J usage is TRBJ2-3, with D possibly being TRBD1 or TRBD2 (5 bases each). Germline CDR1 is LNHDA and CDR2 is SQIVND (reference sequence). The CDR3 loop spans 14 amino acids. V lost 3 bases, J lost 2 bases, and 9 bases lay in between. The CDR3 nucleotides are TGTGCCAGTAGTATTGGGACCTACACAGATACGCAGTATTTT. Translation gives CASSIGTYTDTQYF.

This clonotype was found many times. V gene TRBV24-1 combines with J gene TRBJ1-5, with D unclear. V was shortened by 4 bases and J by 9 bases, with 9 bases between the two germline ends. The CDR3 loop spans 12 amino acids. Germline V gene data show CDR1 as KGHDR and CDR2 as SFDVKD. The CDR3 is CATSEPWGPQHF. CDR3 sequence (DNA): TGTGCCACCAGTGAACCTTGGGGGCCCCAGCATTTT.

Many counts were recorded for this clonotype. The chain joins TRBV9 to TRBJ1-3; possibly TRBD1 for D (6 bases). V lost 2 bases and J lost 0, with 12 bases in between. Germline V gene sequence: CDR1 SGDLS, CDR2 YYNGEE. CDR3 size: 16 residues. The CDR3 DNA follows: TGTGCCAGCAGCGTTGGGGACACTTACTCTGGAAACACCATATATTTT. Its protein product is CASSVGDTYSGNTIYF.

At least ten counts were recorded for this clonotype. The V and J genes are TRBV6-6 and TRBJ2-7; TRBD1 might be the D (5 bases). Trimming left V 6 bases short and J 0 bases short, with 12 bases between. This CDR3 has 14 residues. Germline CDR1 MNHNY, CDR2 SVGAGI (reference sequence). The CDR3 coding sequence is TGTGCCAGCAGCCGCCTTAGGGGCTCCTACGAGCAGTACTTC. This gives the protein CASSRLRGSYEQYF.

This clonotype was seen a few times. This sequence joins TRBV19 and TRBJ1-4, with 9 nucleotides matching TRBD1. CDR3 length: 16 amino acids. Germline values: CDR1 LNHDA, CDR2 SQIVND (reference sequence). V lost 6 bases, J lost 6 bases, and 11 bases stayed unmatched. In DNA form, the CDR3 reads TGTGCCAGTAGGAGCCCCTCGGGGACAGGGCATGAAAAACTGTTTTTT. Translating gives CASRSPSGTGHEKLFF.

Comments on this clonotype: A much more abundant neighbour one base away suggests this may be a read error. The V call is TRBV6-1, the J call TRBJ2-1; D gene ambiguous. V lost 2 bases to trimming and J lost 8 bases, with 13 bases between them. Germline V gives CDR1 MNHNS, CDR2 SASEGT. The CDR3 is 14 amino acids. The CDR3 bases are TGTGCCAGCAGTGAAACGGTTCCTGGGTATGAGCAGTTCTTC. As protein: CASSETVPGYEQFF.

This clonotype was found a few times. This sequence joins TRBV28 and TRBJ1-2; TRBD1 matches at 11 bases. Germline V CDR1 and CDR2: MDHEN, SYDVKM. The CDR3 is 15 amino acids. V lost 5 bases to trimming and J lost 7 bases; unmatched junction nucleotides: 9. The DNA for the CDR3 is TGTGCCAGCAGTAGTCCCGGGACAGGGGGTACTGGCTACACCTTC. Translating gives CASSSPGTGGTGYTF.

The V call is TRBV6-2 or TRBV6-3, the J call TRBJ1-5; D not resolved. CDR3 length: 13 residues. Germline-derived CDR1 and CDR2 are MNHEY and SVGEGT. The CDR3 DNA sequence: TGTGCTGGCAAAGTGGCTAGCAATCAGCCCCAGCATTTT. It translates to CAGKVASNQPQHF.

This clonotype appeared many times. J is TRBJ2-7 and V is TRBV5-1, with TRBD1 matching over 7 bases. V was pared by 4 bases and J by 0 bases, with 7 bases of the junction left unmatched. This CDR3 comprises 15 residues. CDR1 is SGHRS, CDR2 YFSETQ, per germline. CDR3 residues: CASSPSGTDSYEQYF. The CDR3 DNA sequence: TGCGCCAGCAGCCCCTCCGGGACAGACTCCTACGAGCAGTACTTC.

This clonotype was found many times. CDR3 nucleotides: TGTGCCAGCAGCCTCACAGGGTCAGGTTCGGACGAGCAGTACTTC. As protein: CASSLTGSGSDEQYF. V gene TRBV28 combines with J gene TRBJ2-7; tentatively, D is TRBD1 (6 bases). Germline-derived CDR1 and CDR2 are MDHEN and SYDVKM. Trimming stripped 6 bases from V and 5 bases from J, with 20 bases between. The CDR3 extends over 15 amino acids.

This clonotype was detected only a few times. The gene calls are TRBV4-1 and TRBJ1-5; the match to TRBD1 covers 10 bases. The CDR3 has 18 residues. The junction had 12 bases not matched to a gene; V was cut back by 1 base and J by 6 bases. The V gene's germline CDR1 is MGHRA and CDR2 YSYEKL. As DNA, the CDR3 is TGCGCCAGCAGCCAAGGACCGACAGGGGGCGGTTTCGGTCAGCCCCAGCATTTT. Amino acids: CASSQGPTGGGFGQPQHF.

The chain joins TRBV5-4 to TRBJ2-5; 15 nucleotides agree with TRBD2. The germline V gene encodes CDR1 SGHNT and CDR2 YYREEE (reference sequence). The CDR3 spans 15 residues. The V and J ends lost 4 bases and 7 bases, in that order; junction bases with no gene match: 5. The CDR3 region is CASSPWTSGRGTQYF. The CDR3 nucleotides are TGTGCCAGCAGCCCTTGGACTAGCGGGAGGGGGACCCAGTACTTC. Full variable domain (missing parts from reference TRBV5-4 and TRBJ2-5): ETGVTQSPTHLIKTRGQQVTLRCSSQSGHNTVSWYQQALGQGPQFIFQYYREEENGRGNFPPRFSGLQFPNYSSELNVNALELDDSALYLCASSPWTSGRGTQYFGPGTRLLVL.

Of note for this clonotype: Possible read error: a much larger clone is one base away. The CDR3 does not end in the conserved phenylalanine or tryptophan, so this is likely a read error. The chain has TRBV5-1 and TRBJ2-5; 8 bases agree with TRBD1. Germline V gene sequence: CDR1 SGHRS, CDR2 YFSETQ. The CDR3 sequence is 16 residues long. V dropped 7 bases and J dropped 7; count of bases not matched to a gene: 18. The CDR3 here is CASAPRGQGGLVTQYL. CDR3 in DNA: TGCGCCAGCGCTCCTCGAGGACAGGGTGGTTTAGTGACCCAGTACCTC.

This clonotype was recorded only once. The chain is built from TRBV19 and TRBJ1-2; TRBD1 is a possible D gene (5 bases). CDR1 is LNHDA, CDR2 SQIVND, per germline (reference sequence). Trimming pared 2 bases from V and 2 bases from J, leaving 12 bases between. The length of the CDR3 is 15 residues. CDR3 residues: CASSIRRGANYGYTF. CDR3 coding DNA: TGTGCCAGTAGTATAAGAAGGGGCGCGAACTATGGCTACACCTTC.

This clonotype was picked up one time. A much larger clone differs from this one at a single base, so this may be a read error. V gene TRBV6-2 or TRBV6-3 combines with J gene TRBJ2-7; possible D gene TRBD1, 6 bases. Trimming cost V 6 bases and J 2 bases, with 11 bases left between them. In germline, CDR1 is MNHEY, CDR2 SVGEGT. This CDR3 is built from 13 residues. DNA for the CDR3: TGTGCCAGCAGAACGACAGGACCCTACGAGCAGTACTTC. Protein product: CASRTTGPYEQYF.

This clonotype was seen many times. The V and J genes are TRBV14 and TRBJ1-6, with D possibly TRBD1 on 5 matching bases. Looked up from germline, CDR1 is SGHDN and CDR2 is FVKESK. V was pared by 0 bases and J by 0 bases, with 9 bases between. This CDR3 spans 17 amino acids. The CDR3 loop reads CASSQEGRISYNSPLHF. Here the CDR3 DNA reads TGTGCCAGCAGCCAAGAGGGGCGTATCTCCTATAATTCACCCCTCCACTTT. Using reference TRBV14 and TRBJ1-6 for the parts outside the CDR3, the full variable domain is EAGVTQFPSHSVIEKGQTVTLRCDPISGHDNLYWYRRVMGKEIKFLLHFVKESKQDESGMPNNRFLAERTGGTYSTLKVQPAELEDSGVYFCASSQEGRISYNSPLHFGNGTRLTVT.

This clonotype was recorded many times. J is TRBJ2-3 and V is TRBV5-1; 8 bases fit TRBD2. J was trimmed by 1 base and V by 3 bases; bases with no gene match: 4. This CDR3 is 15 amino acids long. Looked up from germline, CDR1 is SGHRS and CDR2 is YFSETQ. The CDR3 region has the DNA TGCGCCAGCAGCTCGGGACTAGTTCGCACAGATACGCAGTATTTT. It encodes CASSSGLVRTDTQYF.

This clonotype was counted at least ten times. J is TRBJ2-7 and V is TRBV7-2; tentative D call: TRBD1 (6 bases). Germline CDR1 is SGHTA and CDR2 is FQGNSA. V lost 5 bases to trimming and J lost 3 bases, with 17 bases between them. The CDR3 is 15 amino acids. CDR3 in amino acids: CASSPLGARYYEQYF. CDR3 in DNA: TGTGCCAGCAGCCCCCTGGGGGCGCGATACTACGAGCAGTACTTC. Combining the CDR3 with reference TRBV7-2 and TRBJ2-7 gives the whole variable domain GAGVSQSPSNKVTEKGKDVELRCDPISGHTALYWYRQSLGQGLEFLIYFQGNSAPDKSGLPSDRFSAERTGGSVSTLTIQRTQQEDSAVYLCASSPLGARYYEQYFGPGTRLTVT.

This sequence joins TRBV7-2 and TRBJ1-1; D is perhaps TRBD1 (6 bases). V shed 1 base and J shed 8 bases, with 20 bases lying between them. CDR1 SGHTA and CDR2 FQGNSA come from the germline V gene. The CDR3 is 16 residues long. The CDR3 bases are TGTGCCAGCAGCTTAGGGTTATTAGGGTACGGGACAGAAGCTTTCTTT. Its translation is CASSLGLLGYGTEAFF.